These T cell receptor beta chains were read from a single sample in a study of cytomegalovirus exposure and HLA in healthy donors. TCRdb keeps only in-frame clones here, not all; method: immunoSEQ multiplex PCR. The sample holds some 190,000 clones, approximately 86% seen once. Sequenced input: PBMCs. These receptors all stem from a woman between 25 and 40 years old in good health and CMV-seronegative. The CDR3 runs from the conserved cysteine through the conserved F or W. Fields, in order: D gene, V gene, clone size, J gene, CDR3 protein, CDR3 DNA. D genes are given only for firm matches. Where a row states a size, it is once, few, many or the class of an expanded clone; other rows omit it.

>TRBD1|TRBV6-1|.|TRBJ1-1
CASRISMGQGEAFF
TGTGCCAGCAGGATCTCGATGGGACAGGGTGAAGCTTTCTTT
>.|TRBV6-4|.|TRBJ1-5
CASSDSPESDQPQHF
TGTGCCAGCAGTGACTCACCAGAATCCGATCAGCCCCAGCATTTT
>.|TRBV29-1|.|TRBJ2-5
CSVDSVRGASQETQYF
TGCAGCGTTGATTCGGTCAGGGGAGCATCCCAAGAGACCCAGTACTTC
>.|TRBV7-3|.|TRBJ2-2
CASSLMAVDTGELFF
TGTGCCAGCAGCTTAATGGCGGTGGACACCGGGGAGCTGTTTTTT
>TRBD2|TRBV6-6|.|TRBJ2-1
CASSYDASGRDNEQFF
TGTGCCAGCAGTTACGACGCTAGCGGGAGGGATAATGAGCAGTTCTTC
>TRBD2|TRBV5-1|.|TRBJ2-2
CASSFTSGGYTGELFF
TGCGCCAGCAGCTTTACTAGCGGGGGGTACACCGGGGAGCTGTTTTTT
>.|TRBV28|.|TRBJ1-2
CASRQLAVNYGYTF
TGTGCCAGCAGACAACTTGCGGTCAACTATGGCTACACCTTC
>.|TRBV2|once|TRBJ1-6
CASSVGRASAPLHF
TGTGCCAGCAGTGTCGGCAGGGCATCGGCACCCCTCCACTTT
>.|TRBV19|.|TRBJ2-5
CASSIDLGVQETQYF
TGTGCCAGTAGTATAGATCTCGGGGTACAAGAGACCCAGTACTTC
>.|TRBV11-2|.|TRBJ2-6
CASSFRGTGANVLTF
TGTGCCAGCAGCTTCCGCGGGACTGGGGCCAACGTCCTGACTTTC
>TRBD1|TRBV29-1|.|TRBJ2-4
CSVSRGLGDIQYF
TGCAGCGTTTCAAGGGGGCTTGGAGACATTCAGTACTTC
>.|TRBV7-9|.|TRBJ2-6
CASSLVLSGANVLTF
TGTGCCAGCAGCTTAGTTTTGAGTGGGGCCAACGTCCTGACTTTC
>TRBD2|TRBV5-1|.|TRBJ2-2
CASSIGLAGTGELFF
TGCGCCAGCAGCATAGGACTAGCGGGGACCGGGGAGCTGTTTTTT
>TRBD2|TRBV5-4|.|TRBJ2-7
CASSPGGGFINEQYF
TGTGCCAGCAGCCCGGGCGGGGGATTCATAAACGAGCAGTACTTC
>TRBD1|TRBV2|.|TRBJ2-7
CASRDLRTGSKEYF
TGTGCCAGCAGGGATCTAAGGACAGGGTCCAAGGAGTACTTC
>TRBD2|TRBV27|.|TRBJ2-3
CASSFSSGGATQYF
TGTGCCAGCAGTTTTTCTAGCGGGGGAGCTACGCAGTATTTT
>TRBD2|TRBV7-2|.|TRBJ2-4
CASSFPGTSSIQYF
TGTGCCAGCAGCTTTCCCGGGACTAGCAGCATTCAGTACTTC
>.|TRBV4-1|.|TRBJ1-3
CASSQFPTGSGNTIYF
TGCGCCAGCAGCCAATTCCCGACAGGCTCTGGAAACACCATATATTTT
>.|TRBV19|.|TRBJ2-7
CASKSSGSNEQYF
TGTGCCAGTAAGTCTTCGGGGTCGAACGAGCAGTACTTC
>.|TRBV15|.|TRBJ1-3
CATSEKGALRSGNTIYF
TGTGCCACCAGCGAGAAAGGGGCTTTGAGATCTGGAAACACCATATATTTT
>.|TRBV5-1|.|TRBJ2-1
CASSLDLAPYNEQFF
TGCGCCAGCAGCTTGGATCTAGCGCCTTACAATGAGCAGTTCTTC
>TRBD2|TRBV19|.|TRBJ2-7
CASSIGPGLVYEQYF
TGTGCCAGTAGTATTGGGCCGGGACTAGTCTACGAGCAGTACTTC
>TRBD2|TRBV28|.|TRBJ2-7
CASSYQAGGGSEQYF
TGTGCCAGCAGCTACCAAGCGGGAGGAGGTTCCGAGCAGTACTTC
>TRBD1|TRBV11-1|.|TRBJ1-1
CASSSGGQMNTEAFF
TGTGCCAGCAGCTCCGGGGGACAGATGAACACTGAAGCTTTCTTT
>TRBD1|TRBV7-2|.|TRBJ1-5
CASSLATGSNQPQHF
TGTGCCAGCAGCTTAGCGACAGGGAGCAATCAGCCCCAGCATTTT
>.|TRBV5-1|.|TRBJ2-2
CASSISQGAPGELFF
TGCGCCAGCAGCATTTCTCAGGGCGCCCCCGGGGAGCTGTTTTTT
>TRBD2|TRBV9|.|TRBJ2-2
CASSPGLAGNTGELFF
TGTGCCAGCAGCCCGGGACTAGCGGGGAACACCGGGGAGCTGTTTTTT
>TRBD2|TRBV4-1|.|TRBJ2-5
CASSQWASGLQETQYF
TGCGCCAGCAGCCAGTGGGCTAGCGGGCTCCAAGAGACCCAGTACTTC
>TRBD1|TRBV27|.|TRBJ2-7
CASSLIMGTGVNEQYF
TGTGCCAGCAGTTTAATCATGGGGACAGGGGTTAACGAGCAGTACTTC
>.|TRBV5-4|.|TRBJ2-1
CASSQGLPGNEQFF
TGTGCCAGCAGTCAGGGACTCCCGGGGAATGAGCAGTTCTTC
>TRBD2|TRBV11-3|.|TRBJ2-3
CASSLTSGSPDTQYF
TGTGCCAGCAGCCTGACTAGCGGGAGCCCAGATACGCAGTATTTT
>.|TRBV10-2|.|TRBJ1-5
CASSEQRIQPQHF
TGCGCCAGCAGTGAGCAGAGGATTCAGCCCCAGCATTTT
>TRBD1|TRBV4-1|.|TRBJ2-7
CASSPLYRGNEQYF
TGCGCCAGCAGCCCATTGTACAGGGGGAACGAGCAGTACTTC
>TRBD1|TRBV5-1|few|TRBJ2-6
CASSLAHRDRDILTF
TGCGCCAGCAGCTTGGCTCACCGGGACAGGGACATCCTGACTTTC
>TRBD1|TRBV10-2|.|TRBJ2-5
CASTRSGTGLETQYF
TGCGCCAGCACCCGTTCCGGGACAGGGTTGGAGACCCAGTACTTC
>.|TRBV7-7|.|TRBJ2-1
CASSPSTSRGNEQFF
TGTGCTAGCAGCCCTTCAACCTCGCGGGGTAATGAGCAGTTCTTC
>.|TRBV5-8|.|TRBJ1-3
CASSLGLLSSGNTIYF
TGTGCCAGCAGCTTGGGACTACTAAGCTCTGGAAACACCATATATTTT
>.|TRBV7-9|.|TRBJ1-3
CASSPSRLSSGNTIYF
TGTGCCAGCAGCCCCTCGCGACTGAGCTCTGGAAACACCATATATTTT
>.|TRBV5-1|.|TRBJ2-1
CASSLRMAEQFF
TGCGCCAGCAGCTTGAGAATGGCTGAGCAGTTCTTC
>.|TRBV30|.|TRBJ2-1
CAGYRESSYNEQFF
TGTGCCGGGTACAGGGAGAGCTCCTACAATGAGCAGTTCTTC